This TCR beta chain was identified in a study of cytomegalovirus exposure and HLA in healthy donors. The length of the CDR3 is 14 residues. The germline V and J ends were trimmed by 0 bases and 7 bases, with 7 bases remaining between them. Germline assignment: CDR1 LGHNA and CDR2 YSLEER. Researchers ran the PCR with 60 Vbeta and 13 Jbeta primers. Sequencing was performed with immunoSEQ multiplex PCR; in TCRdb, only in-frame clones are kept and a portion is missing. The data show around 140,000 clones, with approximately 10% seen just once and roughly 7% held by the top ten. Sequenced material: PBMCs. The chain combines TRBV4-3 with TRBJ1-6, with D uncertain. The TCR was taken from a woman in her thirties or forties in good health and CMV-seropositive. The CDR3 DNA follows: TGCGCCAGCAGCCAAGAGGCGAGGAATTCACCCCTCCACTTT. Its protein is CASSQEARNSPLHF.